This T cell receptor beta chain was captured in a study of tumor-infiltrating lymphocytes in oesophageal squamous cell carcinoma. TCRdb processed the PCR reads anew with MiXCR; each CDR3 protein has one entry. This sample has approximately 8,700 distinct CDR3 sequences, with 60% to 75% found just once. Per the germline V gene, CDR1 is SGHTA and CDR2 is FQGTGA. The CDR3 has 15 amino acids. Trimming took off 2 bases at V and 4 bases at J, with 14 bases between the two ends. The chain employs TRBV7-3 and TRBJ2-5, with D tentatively TRBD2 (5 bases). The sequence was obtained from a female donor with esophageal squamous cell carcinoma. Sequencing was done on a sample of esophageal tumor tissue. CDR3 sequence: CASSLAGLLGETQYF. The CDR3 DNA reads as TGTGCCAGCAGCTTAGCGGGCCTTCTTGGAGAGACCCAGTACTTC. Full variable domain (missing parts from reference TRBV7-3 and TRBJ2-5): GAGVSQTPSNKVTEKGKYVELRCDPISGHTALYWYRQSLGQGPEFLIYFQGTGAADDSGLPNDRFFAVRPEGSVSTLKIQRTERGDSAVYLCASSLAGLLGETQYFGPGTRLLVL.